This T cell receptor beta chain was captured in a study of cytomegalovirus exposure and HLA in healthy donors. Findings and caveats of the study: Immune exposure was documented only through CMV serostatus. For TCR beta chains, V- and J-gene trimming was later linked to a missense DCLRE1C variant. At a 0.05 false discovery rate, a later analysis found 18,000 or so TCR beta sequences to be associated with HLA alleles. A list of 150 to 200 TCR beta chains associated with cytomegalovirus was given.

Primers for the PCR totalled 60 Vbeta and 13 Jbeta. The assay was immunoSEQ multiplex PCR, and TCRdb's table has in-frame clones only and misses some. Of approximately 120,000 clones listed, 75% to 85% are singletons. Note on this clone: Its specificity is unknown.

V lost 4 bases and J lost 4, with 14 bases in between. This CDR3 contains 15 residues. Germline loops: CDR1 SEHNR, CDR2 FQNEAQ (reference sequence). The receptor comes from a man between 35 and 55 years old in good health and CMV-seronegative. The gene calls are TRBV7-9 and TRBJ1-3; possibly TRBD1 for D (5 bases). Sequencing was carried out using PBMCs. CDR3 sequence (DNA): TGTGCCAGCAGCTCAGGAGGGGCATACGGAAACACCATATATTTT. Protein: CASSSGGAYGNTIYF.